This T cell receptor beta chain originates from a study of T-cell memory formation after mild COVID-19. The CDR3 sequence is 14 residues long. The V and J ends lost 4 bases and 2 bases respectively, with 14 bases between them. Per the germline V gene, CDR1 is DFQATT and CDR2 is SNEGSKA (reference sequence). TCRdb passed the 5' RACE reads through MiXCR, listing each CDR3 protein once. The sample lists about 400,000 distinct CDR3 sequences; more than 15% were seen once. Regarding this clonotype: The antigen is not known.

General observations from the study: Of the contracting clones, CD4+ ones lay mainly in CM and EM, and CD8+ ones in EMRA. Day 15 to 85 contracting clones showed balanced CD4/CD8; day 15 to 37 expanders favored CD4+.

The chain links TRBV20-1 to TRBJ2-5; D call uncertain. The sequence came from a man younger than 35 who had mild COVID-19 (a few samples of this study predate the infection). Cell type and time point are not known. Sequencing input: PBMCs or a T cell subset sorted from them (not recorded which). CDR3 sequence: CSAKGRQLQETQYF. CDR3 DNA: TGCAGTGCTAAAGGACGGCAGTTACAAGAGACCCAGTACTTC.